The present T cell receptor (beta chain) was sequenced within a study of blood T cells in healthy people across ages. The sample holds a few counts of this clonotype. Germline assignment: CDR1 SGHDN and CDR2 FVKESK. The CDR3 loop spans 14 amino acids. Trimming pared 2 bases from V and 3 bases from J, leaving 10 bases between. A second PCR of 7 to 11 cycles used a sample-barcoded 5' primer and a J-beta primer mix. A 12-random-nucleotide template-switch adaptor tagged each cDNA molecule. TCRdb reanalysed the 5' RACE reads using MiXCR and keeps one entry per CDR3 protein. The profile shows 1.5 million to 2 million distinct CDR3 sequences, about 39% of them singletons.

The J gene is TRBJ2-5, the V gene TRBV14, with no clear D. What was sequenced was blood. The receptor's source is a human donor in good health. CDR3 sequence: CASSQRVAEETQYF. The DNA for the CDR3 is TGTGCCAGCAGCCAAAGGGTGGCGGAAGAGACCCAGTACTTC.